This paragraph reports one T cell receptor beta chain. This entry belongs to a study of shared clonotypes between healthy human individuals. About the study: The study used three CD4 naive, three CD4 memory, two CD8 naive and one CD8 memory plate per donor.

Produced via immunoSEQ multiplex PCR; TCRdb's table is partial and in-frame only. This table holds approximately 710,000 clones, around 91% found once. The donor population consisted of healthy HIV-negative adults with no recent acute infections or vaccinations. Germline V gives CDR1 MNHGY, CDR2 SVAAGI. The length of the CDR3 is 10 residues. Trimming pared 11 bases from V and 4 bases from J, leaving 7 bases between. This receptor was taken from a man younger than 35 in good health. Some clones in this sample may be carry-over from other donors' samples. V is TRBV6-9 and J is TRBJ2-3; no firm D call. Specimen: memory CD8+ T cells from PBMCs. The sample's subset: CD45RO+ cells pooled with CCR7-negative TemRA cells. The DNA of the CDR3 is TGTGCCGGGCCGGCAGATACGCAGTATTTT. The encoded protein is CAGPADTQYF.